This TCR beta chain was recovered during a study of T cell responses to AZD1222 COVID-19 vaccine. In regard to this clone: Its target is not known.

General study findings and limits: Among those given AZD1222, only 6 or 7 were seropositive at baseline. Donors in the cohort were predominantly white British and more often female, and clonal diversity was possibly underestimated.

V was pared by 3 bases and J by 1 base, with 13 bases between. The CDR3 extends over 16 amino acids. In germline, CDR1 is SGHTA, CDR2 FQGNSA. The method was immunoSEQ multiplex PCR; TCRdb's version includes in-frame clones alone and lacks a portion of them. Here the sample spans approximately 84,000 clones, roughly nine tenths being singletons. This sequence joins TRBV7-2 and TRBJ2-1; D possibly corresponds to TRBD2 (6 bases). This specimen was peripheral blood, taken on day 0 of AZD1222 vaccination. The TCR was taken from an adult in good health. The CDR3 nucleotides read TGTGCCAGCAGCTTGGGGGGAGCACAATCCTACAATGAGCAGTTCTTC. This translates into CASSLGGAQSYNEQFF. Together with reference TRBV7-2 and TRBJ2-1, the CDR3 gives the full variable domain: GAGVSQSPSNKVTEKGKDVELRCDPISGHTALYWYRQSLGQGLEFLIYFQGNSAPDKSGLPSDRFSAERTGGSVSTLTIQRTQQEDSAVYLCASSLGGAQSYNEQFFGPGTRLTVL.